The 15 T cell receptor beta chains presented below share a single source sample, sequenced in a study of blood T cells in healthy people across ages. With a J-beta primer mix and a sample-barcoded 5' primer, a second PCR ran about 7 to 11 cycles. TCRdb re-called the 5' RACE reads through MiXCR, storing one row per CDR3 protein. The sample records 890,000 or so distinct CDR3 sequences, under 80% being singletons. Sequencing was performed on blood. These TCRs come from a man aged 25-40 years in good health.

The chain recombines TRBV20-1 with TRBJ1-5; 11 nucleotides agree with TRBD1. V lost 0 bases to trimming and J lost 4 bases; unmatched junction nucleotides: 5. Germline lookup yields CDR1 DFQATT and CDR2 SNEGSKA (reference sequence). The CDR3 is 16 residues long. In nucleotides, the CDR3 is TGCAGTGCTAGAGAGGACAGGGGGCAATTGAATCAGCCCCAGCATTTT. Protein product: CSAREDRGQLNQPQHF.

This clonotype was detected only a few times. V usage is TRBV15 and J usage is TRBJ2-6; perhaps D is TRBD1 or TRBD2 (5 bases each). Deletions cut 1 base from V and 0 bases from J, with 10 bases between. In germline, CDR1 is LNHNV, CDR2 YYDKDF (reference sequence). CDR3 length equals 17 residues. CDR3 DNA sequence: TGTGCCACCAGCAGAGGGGGGAGCCCCTCTGGGGCCAACGTCCTGACTTTC. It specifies CATSRGGSPSGANVLTF.

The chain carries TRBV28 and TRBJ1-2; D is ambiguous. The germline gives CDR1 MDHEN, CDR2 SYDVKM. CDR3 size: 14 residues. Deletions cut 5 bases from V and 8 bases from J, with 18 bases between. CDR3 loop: CASSPLSTSWGYTF. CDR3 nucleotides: TGTGCCAGCAGTCCCCTTAGTACTAGCTGGGGCTACACCTTC.

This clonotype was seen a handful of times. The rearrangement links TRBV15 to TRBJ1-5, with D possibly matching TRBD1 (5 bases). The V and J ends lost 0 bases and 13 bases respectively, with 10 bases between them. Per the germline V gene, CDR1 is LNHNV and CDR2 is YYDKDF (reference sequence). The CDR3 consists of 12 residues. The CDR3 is CATSREKDKQHF. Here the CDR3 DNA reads TGTGCCACCAGCAGAGAAAAGGACAAGCAGCATTTT.

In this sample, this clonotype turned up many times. The CDR3 protein is CASSLGSGDTGELFF. The CDR3 region has the DNA TGCGCCAGCAGCTTGGGTTCCGGGGACACCGGGGAGCTGTTTTTT. The V gene is TRBV5-1, the J gene TRBJ2-2; possible D gene TRBD2, 5 bases. Trimming pared 0 bases from V and 3 bases from J, leaving 9 bases between. Germline values: CDR1 SGHRS, CDR2 YFSETQ. CDR3 length equals 15 residues.

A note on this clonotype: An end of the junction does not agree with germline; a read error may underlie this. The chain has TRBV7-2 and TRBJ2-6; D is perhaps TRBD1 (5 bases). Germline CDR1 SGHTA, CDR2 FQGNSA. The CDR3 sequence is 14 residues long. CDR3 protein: CASSPLSGANVPTF. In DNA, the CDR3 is TGTGCCAGCAGCCCACTCTCTGGGGCCAACGTCCCGACTTTC.

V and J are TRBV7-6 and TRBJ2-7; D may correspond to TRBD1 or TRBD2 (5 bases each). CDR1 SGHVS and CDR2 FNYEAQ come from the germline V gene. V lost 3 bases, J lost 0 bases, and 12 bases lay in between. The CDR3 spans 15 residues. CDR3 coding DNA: TGTGCCAGCAGCTTCCTTCGGGGCCCCTCCTACGAGCAGTACTTC. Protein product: CASSFLRGPSYEQYF.

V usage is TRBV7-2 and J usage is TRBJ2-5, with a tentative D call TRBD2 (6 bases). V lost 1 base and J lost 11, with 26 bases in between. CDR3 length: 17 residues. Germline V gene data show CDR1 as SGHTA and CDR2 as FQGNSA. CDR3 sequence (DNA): TGTGCCAGCAGCTTAGGATCAGCTAGGGGCGGGATGTACGGGCAGTACTTC. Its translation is CASSLGSARGGMYGQYF.

CDR3 sequence reads: CSVGGGERADTQYF. In nucleotides, the CDR3 is TGCAGCGTGGGGGGGGGCGAGAGGGCAGATACGCAGTATTTT. The J gene is TRBJ2-3, the V gene TRBV29-1, with D possibly being TRBD2 (7 bases). The germline V gene encodes CDR1 SQVTM and CDR2 ANQGSEA. V shed 6 bases and J shed 4 bases, with 17 bases lying between them. This CDR3 has 14 residues.

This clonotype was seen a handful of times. The CDR3 region is CSVPNGEDTQYF. In DNA, the CDR3 is TGCAGCGTTCCCAACGGGGAGGATACGCAGTATTTT. This chain links TRBV29-1 with TRBJ2-3; tentative D call: TRBD2 (5 bases). The CDR3 covers 12 residues. Trimming pared 5 bases from V and 6 bases from J, leaving 12 bases between. Germline V gene data show CDR1 as SQVTM and CDR2 as ANQGSEA.

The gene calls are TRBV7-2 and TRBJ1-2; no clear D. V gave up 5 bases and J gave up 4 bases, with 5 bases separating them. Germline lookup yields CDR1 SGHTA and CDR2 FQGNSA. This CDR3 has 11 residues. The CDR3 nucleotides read TGTGCCAGCAGCGACCTCTATGGCTACACCTTC. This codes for CASSDLYGYTF.

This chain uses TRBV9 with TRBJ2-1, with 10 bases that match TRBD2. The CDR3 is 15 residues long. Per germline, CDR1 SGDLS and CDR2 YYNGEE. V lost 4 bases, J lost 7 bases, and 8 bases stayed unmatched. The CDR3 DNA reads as TGTGCCAGCAGCACAAGCGGGGGGGCGAGGAATGAGCAGTTCTTC. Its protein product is CASSTSGGARNEQFF.

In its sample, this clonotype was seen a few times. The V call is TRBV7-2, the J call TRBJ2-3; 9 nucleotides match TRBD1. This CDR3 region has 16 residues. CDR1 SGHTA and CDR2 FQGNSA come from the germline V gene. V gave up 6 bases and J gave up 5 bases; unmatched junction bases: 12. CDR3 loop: CASREPGQGPGDTQYF. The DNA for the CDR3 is TGTGCCAGCAGGGAGCCGGGACAGGGACCGGGAGATACGCAGTATTTT.

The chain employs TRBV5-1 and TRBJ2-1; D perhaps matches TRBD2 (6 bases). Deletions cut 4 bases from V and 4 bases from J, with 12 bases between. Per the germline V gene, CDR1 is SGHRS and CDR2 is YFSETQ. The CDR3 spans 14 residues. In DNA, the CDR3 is TGCGCCAGCAGCGGTGGGGGGTTTTACAATGAGCAGTTCTTC. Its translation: CASSGGGFYNEQFF.

The CDR3 spells CASSEVGRGGEKLFF. The CDR3 nucleotides are TGTGCCAGCAGTGAAGTGGGCAGGGGCGGCGAAAAACTGTTTTTT. The rearrangement uses TRBV6-1 and TRBJ1-4, with D possibly TRBD1 on 6 matching bases. Germline loops: CDR1 MNHNS, CDR2 SASEGT. The CDR3 is 15 residues long. V was pared by 1 base and J by 8 bases, with 14 bases between.